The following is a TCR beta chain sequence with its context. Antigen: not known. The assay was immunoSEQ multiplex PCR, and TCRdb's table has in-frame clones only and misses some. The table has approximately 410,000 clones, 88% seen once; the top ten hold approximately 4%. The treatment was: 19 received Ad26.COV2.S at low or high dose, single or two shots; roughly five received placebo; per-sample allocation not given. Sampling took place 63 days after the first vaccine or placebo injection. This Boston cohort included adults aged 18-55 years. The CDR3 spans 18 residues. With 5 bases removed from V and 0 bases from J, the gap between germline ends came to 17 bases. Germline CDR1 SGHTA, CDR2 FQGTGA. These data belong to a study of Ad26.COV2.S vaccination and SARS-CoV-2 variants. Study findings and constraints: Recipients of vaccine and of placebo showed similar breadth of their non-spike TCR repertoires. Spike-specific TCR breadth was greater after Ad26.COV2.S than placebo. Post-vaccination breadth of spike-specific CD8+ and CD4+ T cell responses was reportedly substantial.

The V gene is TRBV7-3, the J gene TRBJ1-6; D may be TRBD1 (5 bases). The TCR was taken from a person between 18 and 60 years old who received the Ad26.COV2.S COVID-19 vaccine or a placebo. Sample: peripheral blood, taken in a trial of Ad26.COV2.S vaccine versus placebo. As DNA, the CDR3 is TGTGCCAGCAGCCCTAAGAGAGGGACCCACTCCTATAATTCACCCCTCCACTTT. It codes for CASSPKRGTHSYNSPLHF.